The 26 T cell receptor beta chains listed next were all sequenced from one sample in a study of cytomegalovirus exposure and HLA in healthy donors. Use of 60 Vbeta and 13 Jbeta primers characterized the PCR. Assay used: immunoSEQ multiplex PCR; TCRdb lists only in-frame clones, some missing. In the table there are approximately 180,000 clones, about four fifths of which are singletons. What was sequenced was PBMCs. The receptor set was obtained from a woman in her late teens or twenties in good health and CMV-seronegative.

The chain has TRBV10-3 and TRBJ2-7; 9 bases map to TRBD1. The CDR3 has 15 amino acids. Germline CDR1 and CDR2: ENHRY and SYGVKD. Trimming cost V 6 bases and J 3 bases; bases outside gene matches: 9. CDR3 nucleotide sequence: TGTGCCATCAGCGCGGACAGGGGACACCTCTACGAGCAGTACTTC. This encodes CAISADRGHLYEQYF.

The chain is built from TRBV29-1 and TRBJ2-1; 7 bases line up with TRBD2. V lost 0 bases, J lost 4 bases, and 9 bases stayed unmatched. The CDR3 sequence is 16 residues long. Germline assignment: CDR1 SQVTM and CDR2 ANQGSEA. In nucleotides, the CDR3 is TGCAGCGTTGAAGATGTAATAGCGGGTTTTTACAATGAGCAGTTCTTC. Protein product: CSVEDVIAGFYNEQFF.

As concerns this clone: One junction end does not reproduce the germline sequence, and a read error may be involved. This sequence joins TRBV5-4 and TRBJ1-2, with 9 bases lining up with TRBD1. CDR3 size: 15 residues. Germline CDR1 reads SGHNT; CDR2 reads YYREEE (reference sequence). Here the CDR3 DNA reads TGTGCCAGCAGGTTGGGGGGACAGGGAGTGTTCGGCTACACCTTC. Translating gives CASRLGGQGVFGYTF.

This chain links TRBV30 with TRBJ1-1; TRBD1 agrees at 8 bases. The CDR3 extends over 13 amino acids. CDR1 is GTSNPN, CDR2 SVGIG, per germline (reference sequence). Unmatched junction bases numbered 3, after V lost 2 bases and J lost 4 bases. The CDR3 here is CAWSRTGTTEAFF. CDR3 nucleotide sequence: TGTGCCTGGAGTAGGACAGGGACCACTGAAGCTTTCTTT.

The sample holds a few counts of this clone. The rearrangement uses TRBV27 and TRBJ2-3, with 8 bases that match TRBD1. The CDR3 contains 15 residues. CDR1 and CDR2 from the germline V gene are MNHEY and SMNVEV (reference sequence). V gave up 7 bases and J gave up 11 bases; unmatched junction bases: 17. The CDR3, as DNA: TGTGCCAGCATACCCGGGACAGGCCCCTTACTATTGCAGTATTTT. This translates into CASIPGTGPLLLQYF.

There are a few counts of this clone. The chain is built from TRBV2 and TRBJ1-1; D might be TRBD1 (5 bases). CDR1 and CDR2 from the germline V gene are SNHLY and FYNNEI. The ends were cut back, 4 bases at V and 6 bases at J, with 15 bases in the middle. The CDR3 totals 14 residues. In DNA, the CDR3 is TGTGCCAGCAGTGCCCAGGGCGAATTGGCTGAAGCTTTCTTT. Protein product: CASSAQGELAEAFF.

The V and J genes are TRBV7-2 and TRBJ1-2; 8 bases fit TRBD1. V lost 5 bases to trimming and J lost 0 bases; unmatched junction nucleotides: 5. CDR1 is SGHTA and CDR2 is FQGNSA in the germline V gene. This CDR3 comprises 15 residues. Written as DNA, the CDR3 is TGTGCCAGCAGCCCGCAGGGGGCGGCTAACTATGGCTACACCTTC. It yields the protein CASSPQGAANYGYTF.

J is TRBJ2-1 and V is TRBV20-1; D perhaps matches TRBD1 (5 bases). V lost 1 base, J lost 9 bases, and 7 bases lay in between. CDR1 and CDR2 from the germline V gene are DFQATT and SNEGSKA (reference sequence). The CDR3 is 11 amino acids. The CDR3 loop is CSARGQGEQFF. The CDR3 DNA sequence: TGCAGTGCTAGAGGGCAGGGTGAGCAGTTCTTC.

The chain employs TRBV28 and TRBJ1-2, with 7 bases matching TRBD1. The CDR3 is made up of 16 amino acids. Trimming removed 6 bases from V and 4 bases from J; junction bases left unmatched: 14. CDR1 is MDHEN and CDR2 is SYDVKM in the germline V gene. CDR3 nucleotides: TGTGCCAGCAGCGCTTCGCCCCGACAGGGTAGCTATGGCTACACCTTC. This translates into CASSASPRQGSYGYTF.

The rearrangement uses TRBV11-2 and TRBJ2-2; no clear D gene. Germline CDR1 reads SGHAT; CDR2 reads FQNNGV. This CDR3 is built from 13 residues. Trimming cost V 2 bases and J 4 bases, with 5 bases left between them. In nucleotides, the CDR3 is TGTGCCAGCAGCTTACTTCCCACCGGGGAGCTGTTTTTT. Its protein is CASSLLPTGELFF.

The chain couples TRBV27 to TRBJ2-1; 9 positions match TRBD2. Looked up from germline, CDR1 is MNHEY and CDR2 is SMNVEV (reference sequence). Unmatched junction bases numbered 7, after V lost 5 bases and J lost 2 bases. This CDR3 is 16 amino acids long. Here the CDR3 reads CASSPGLASPYNEQFF. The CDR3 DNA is TGTGCCAGCAGTCCGGGACTAGCCAGTCCCTACAATGAGCAGTTCTTC.

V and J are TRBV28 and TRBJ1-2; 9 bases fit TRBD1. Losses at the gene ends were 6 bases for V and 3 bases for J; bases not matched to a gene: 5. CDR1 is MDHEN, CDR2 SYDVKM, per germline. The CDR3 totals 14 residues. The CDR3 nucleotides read TGTGCCAGCAGCGCCGGGACAGGGTACTATGGCTACACCTTC. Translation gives CASSAGTGYYGYTF.

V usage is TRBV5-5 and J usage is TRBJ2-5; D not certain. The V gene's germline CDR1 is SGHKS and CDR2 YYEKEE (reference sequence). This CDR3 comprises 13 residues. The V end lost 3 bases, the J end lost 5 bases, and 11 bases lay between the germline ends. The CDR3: CASSWAPVETQYF. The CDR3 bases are TGTGCCAGCAGCTGGGCCCCTGTGGAGACCCAGTACTTC. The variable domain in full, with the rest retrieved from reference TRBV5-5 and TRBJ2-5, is DAGVTQSPTHLIKTRGQQVTLRCSPISGHKSVSWYQQVLGQGPQFIFQYYEKEERGRGNFPDRFSARQFPNYSSELNVNALLLGDSALYLCASSWAPVETQYFGPGTRLLVL.

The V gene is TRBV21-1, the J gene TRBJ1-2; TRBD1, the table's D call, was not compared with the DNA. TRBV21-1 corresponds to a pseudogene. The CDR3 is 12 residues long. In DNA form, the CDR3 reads TGTGCCAGCAGCGGGACAGAGGAGGGCTACACCTTC. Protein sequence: CASSGTEEGYTF.

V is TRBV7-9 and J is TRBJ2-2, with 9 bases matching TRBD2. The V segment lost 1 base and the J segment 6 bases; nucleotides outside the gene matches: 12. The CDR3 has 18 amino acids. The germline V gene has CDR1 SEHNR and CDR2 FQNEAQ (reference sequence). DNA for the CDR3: TGTGCCAGCAGCTTAGTGGGTAGCGGGGGACCCCCCCCCGGGGAGCTGTTTTTT. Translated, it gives CASSLVGSGGPPPGELFF.

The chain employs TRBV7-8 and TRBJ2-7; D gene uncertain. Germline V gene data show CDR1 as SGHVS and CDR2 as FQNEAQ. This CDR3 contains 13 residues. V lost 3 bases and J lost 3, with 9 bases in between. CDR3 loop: CASSFRHSYEQYV. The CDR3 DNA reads TGTGCCAGCAGCTTTAGACACAGCTACGAGCAGTACGTC.

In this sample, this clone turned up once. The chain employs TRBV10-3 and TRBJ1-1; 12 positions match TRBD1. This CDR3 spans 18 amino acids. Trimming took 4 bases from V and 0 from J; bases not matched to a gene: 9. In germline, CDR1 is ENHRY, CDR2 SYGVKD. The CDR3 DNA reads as TGTGCCATCAGTGGGCGGGGACAGGGGGCTACCATGAACACTGAAGCTTTCTTT. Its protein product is CAISGRGQGATMNTEAFF.

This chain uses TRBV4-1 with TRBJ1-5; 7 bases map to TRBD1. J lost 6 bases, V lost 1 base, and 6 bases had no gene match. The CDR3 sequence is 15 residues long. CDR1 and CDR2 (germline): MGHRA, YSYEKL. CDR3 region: CASSQVTGELQPQHF. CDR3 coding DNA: TGCGCCAGCAGCCAAGTAACAGGGGAACTTCAGCCCCAGCATTTT.

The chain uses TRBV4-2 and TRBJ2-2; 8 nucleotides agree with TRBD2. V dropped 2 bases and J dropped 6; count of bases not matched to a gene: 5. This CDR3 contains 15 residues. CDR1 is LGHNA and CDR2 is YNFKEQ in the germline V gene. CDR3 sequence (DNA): TGTGCCAGCAGCCAATGGACTAGCCGGCCCGGGGAGCTGTTTTTT. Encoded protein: CASSQWTSRPGELFF.

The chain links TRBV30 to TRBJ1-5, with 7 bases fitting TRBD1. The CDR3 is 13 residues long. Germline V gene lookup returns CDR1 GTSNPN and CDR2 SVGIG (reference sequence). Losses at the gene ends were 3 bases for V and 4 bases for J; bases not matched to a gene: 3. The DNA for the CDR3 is TGTGCCTGGAGAACGGACAGGAATCAGCCCCAGCATTTT. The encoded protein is CAWRTDRNQPQHF.

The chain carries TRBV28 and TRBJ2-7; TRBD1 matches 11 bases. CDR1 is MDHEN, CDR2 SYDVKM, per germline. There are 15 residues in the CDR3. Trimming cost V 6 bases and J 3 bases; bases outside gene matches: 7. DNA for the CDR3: TGTGCCAGCAGGCAAGGCGGGACAGGGGGCTACGAGCAGTACTTC. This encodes CASRQGGTGGYEQYF.

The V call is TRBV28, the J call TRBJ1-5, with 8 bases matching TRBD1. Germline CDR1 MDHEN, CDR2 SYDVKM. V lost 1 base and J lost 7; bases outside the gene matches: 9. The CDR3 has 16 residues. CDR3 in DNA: TGTGCCAGCAGTTTATCCCCCCGGACAGGGCGACAGCCCCAGCATTTT. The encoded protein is CASSLSPRTGRQPQHF.

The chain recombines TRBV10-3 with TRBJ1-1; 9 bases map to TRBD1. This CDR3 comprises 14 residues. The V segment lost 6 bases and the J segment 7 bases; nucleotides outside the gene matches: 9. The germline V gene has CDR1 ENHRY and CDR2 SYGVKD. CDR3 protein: CAISLGTGFIEAFF. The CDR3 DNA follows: TGTGCCATCAGCCTAGGGACAGGGTTTATTGAAGCTTTCTTT.

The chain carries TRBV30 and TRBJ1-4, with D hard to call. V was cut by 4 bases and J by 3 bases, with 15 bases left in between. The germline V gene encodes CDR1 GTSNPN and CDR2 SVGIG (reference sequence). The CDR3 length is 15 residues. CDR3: CAWKKEAVSNEKLFF. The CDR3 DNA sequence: TGTGCCTGGAAAAAGGAAGCGGTTTCTAATGAAAAACTGTTTTTT.

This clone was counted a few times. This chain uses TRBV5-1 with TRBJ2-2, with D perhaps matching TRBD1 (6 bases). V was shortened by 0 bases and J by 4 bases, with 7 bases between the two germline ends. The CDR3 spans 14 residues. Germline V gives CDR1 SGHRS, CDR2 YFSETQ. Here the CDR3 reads CASSLEGGTGELFF. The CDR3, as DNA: TGCGCCAGCAGCTTGGAAGGGGGCACCGGGGAGCTGTTTTTT.

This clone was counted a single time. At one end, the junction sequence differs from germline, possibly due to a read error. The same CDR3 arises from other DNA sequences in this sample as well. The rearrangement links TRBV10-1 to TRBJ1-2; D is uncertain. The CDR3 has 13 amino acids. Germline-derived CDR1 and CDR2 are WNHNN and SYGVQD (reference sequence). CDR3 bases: TGCGCCAGCAGTGAGTCCGGGAACTATGGTTACACCTTC. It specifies CASSESGNYGYTF.